The sequence of this T cell receptor (beta chain) was determined in a study of Graves' ophthalmopathy and Graves' hyperthyroidism. For the study at large: Prior to any treatment, peripheral blood was collected at the time of initial diagnosis. Study results and limitations: The majority of expanded thyroid clonotypes above 0.001 frequency also occurred in blood.

This clonotype has ten or more counts. The antigen remains undetermined. TCR beta CDR3 regions were amplified from RNA transcripts. Second-round multiplex PCR followed a first-round RT-PCR using HTBI primers. Each CDR3 protein gets one entry after TCRdb re-called the multiplex PCR reads with MiXCR. In the table there are approximately 480,000 distinct CDR3 sequences, about an eighth of which are singletons. Ineligible for inclusion were patients with other autoimmune diseases, uncontrolled infections, pregnancy or lactation. The CDR3 is 11 residues long. Germline CDR1 LNHDA, CDR2 SQIVND (reference sequence). The V gene lost 7 bases and the J gene lost 5 bases, with 8 bases spanning the gap.

The rearrangement links TRBV19 to TRBJ1-1; D is uncertain. The sequence was collected from a woman between 25 and 40 years old with Graves' ophthalmopathy. Sequencing was carried out using blood. CDR3 region: CASMVGTEAFF. The CDR3 DNA reads as TGTGCCAGTATGGTGGGGACTGAAGCTTTCTTT.